Listed here is a single T cell receptor (beta chain). This clone was observed many times. Its specific antigen is unknown. Base quality data are lacking; no much larger clone is found one base away. The data belong to a study of blood T cell repertoires in COVID-19 (TCRdb year 2020). With respect to the entire study: The collaborator samples originated in the United States, Italy and Spain and spanned the acute and convalescent phases of COVID-19. A freely available public database, intended as a resource for researchers studying the immune response to SARS-CoV-2, is where the repertoires were released. Subjects who had been exposed to COVID-19, were actively infected with it, or had recovered from it provided the deeply sampled blood TCRbeta repertoires that made up the dataset. The prospective study material was composed of cDNA or gDNA derived from T cells, B-cell-depleted T cells, or PBMCs. The samples were drawn from the first 160 participants of the ongoing ImmuneRACE study and from roughly 1,300 subjects provided by 6 global collaborators. A de-identified subject ID, COVID-19 status, age in years and sex were almost always included in the sample metadata. Where available, HLA class I and class II types were taken from metadata supplied by the sample provider and were not determined by assay-based typing. Study-wide findings and limitations: The quantity of clinical and demographic metadata differed by source and by participant and was supplied without curation.

The immunoSEQ Assay, a bias-controlled multiplex PCR, was used to amplify TCRbeta CDR3 regions from genomic DNA. In the paper's pipeline: The number of nucleated cells in each sample was estimated by amplification of reference gene primers within the assay. Sequence reads were collapsed and filtered to measure the absolute abundance of every unique TCRbeta CDR3 rearrangement. Productive Simpson clonality was computed per sample as the square root of Simpson's diversity index over productive rearrangements. TCRdb re-hosts the immuneACCESS table, in-frame sequences only. Its copies lack some clones; in the studies checked, an unresolved V gene accounts for under half of them, and the cause for the rest is not known. Clone size and V and J calls were adopted from that table, with D and trimming inferred from the DNA. The sample contains roughly 120,000 clones, around 82% of them found a single time. 9.5% to 13% of the sample belongs to the ten largest clones.

The V and J ends are trimmed by 1 base and 4 bases, leaving 7 bases between them. The germline V gene (reference sequence) provides CDR1 WNHNN and CDR2 SYGVQD. Taken from cysteine to phenylalanine, the CDR3 has 13 residues. The CDR3 DNA has 39 bases and is translated from base 1. The collaborating institutions used their own protocols to collect whole blood in K2EDTA tubes. For TCRbeta analysis, collaborators shipped samples in one of three forms: frozen whole blood, isolated PBMCs, or DNA extracted from either of those sample types. This chain is built from TRBV10-1 and TRBJ1-1; no D segment can be confidently identified. Sequencing was carried out using peripheral blood. This sequence originates from a human donor in a cohort sampled during active COVID-19. The CDR3 here reads CASSEYRGTEAFF. The DNA sequence is TGCGCCAGCAGTGAGTACCGGGGCACTGAAGCTTTCTTT.